These 11 T cell receptor beta chains were all obtained from the same sample, sequenced in a study of identical twins. TCRdb re-derived calls from the 5' RACE reads in MiXCR, one entry per CDR3 protein. Of a few hundred thousand distinct CDR3 sequences detected, roughly an eighth appear once; the ten largest clones hold approximately 1%. This sample was also put to use in a study of yellow fever vaccine responses in identical twins.

Sequencing was performed on CD4+ T cells sorted from blood. The receptors shown here come from a woman aged 18-29 years in good health.

This clonotype was observed at least ten times. The rearrangement joins TRBV12-3 or TRBV12-4 to TRBJ2-1, with 10 bases identical to TRBD1. The V and J ends lost 5 bases and 2 bases, in that order; junction bases with no gene match: 3. This CDR3 has 15 residues. As DNA, the CDR3 is TGTGCCAGCAGTACCGGACAGGGGGCCTACAATGAGCAGTTCTTC. Protein sequence: CASSTGQGAYNEQFF.

The chain combines TRBV20-1 with TRBJ2-1, with 10 bases fitting TRBD2. This CDR3 contains 16 residues. Germline CDR1 and CDR2: DFQATT and SNEGSKA (reference sequence). V was pared by 1 base and J by 4 bases, with 7 bases of the junction left unmatched. The CDR3 sequence is CSARVAGGLPYNEQFF. The CDR3 DNA reads TGCAGTGCTAGAGTAGCGGGAGGCCTACCTTACAATGAGCAGTTCTTC.

This clonotype has just a few counts. The V gene is TRBV20-1, the J gene TRBJ2-7; 14 positions agree with TRBD2. The CDR3 consists of 16 residues. Per the germline V gene, CDR1 is DFQATT and CDR2 is SNEGSKA (reference sequence). V dropped 1 base and J dropped 2; count of bases not matched to a gene: 4. The CDR3 DNA follows: TGCAGTGCTAGAGGGACTAGCGGGAGGTCGACCTACGAGCAGTACTTC. Protein: CSARGTSGRSTYEQYF.

This clonotype was picked up a small number of times. The chain carries TRBV6-1 and TRBJ1-2; 8 bases are shared with TRBD1. Germline trimming cut 6 bases from V and 6 bases from J; bases unmatched to any gene: 6. The CDR3 contains 13 residues. Germline V gene data show CDR1 as MNHNS and CDR2 as SASEGT. CDR3 in DNA: TGTGCCAGCAGCCAGGACAGGGCCAATGGCTACACCTTC. Translation: CASSQDRANGYTF.

This clonotype appeared a few times. The V gene is TRBV5-4, the J gene TRBJ2-7, with TRBD2 identical over 12 bases. This CDR3 has 15 amino acids. Germline trimming cut 4 bases from V and 6 bases from J; bases unmatched to any gene: 8. The germline V gene has CDR1 SGHNT and CDR2 YYREEE (reference sequence). CDR3 loop: CASSPPTSGRSEQYF. DNA for the CDR3: TGTGCCAGCAGCCCCCCGACTAGCGGGAGAAGCGAGCAGTACTTC. Together with reference TRBV5-4 and TRBJ2-7, the CDR3 gives the full variable domain: ETGVTQSPTHLIKTRGQQVTLRCSSQSGHNTVSWYQQALGQGPQFIFQYYREEENGRGNFPPRFSGLQFPNYSSELNVNALELDDSALYLCASSPPTSGRSEQYFGPGTRLTVT.

The chain joins TRBV6-1 to TRBJ1-3; D uncertain. The CDR3 has 14 amino acids. CDR1 is MNHNS, CDR2 SASEGT, per germline. Trimming left V 6 bases short and J 2 bases short, with 11 bases between. This CDR3 reads CASREGNPGNTIYF. The CDR3 DNA sequence: TGTGCCAGCAGAGAGGGAAATCCTGGAAACACCATATATTTT.

This clonotype has at least ten counts. This chain connects TRBV7-6 to TRBJ2-5; the D gene is possibly TRBD1 (6 bases). Trimming took off 1 base at V and 5 bases at J, with 17 bases between the two ends. In germline, CDR1 is SGHVS, CDR2 FNYEAQ. CDR3 length equals 16 residues. The DNA for the CDR3 is TGTGCCAGCAGCTTAGAGCAGGGCAGGGGTGTGGAGACCCAGTACTTC. Protein: CASSLEQGRGVETQYF.

This clonotype was seen a few times. The rearrangement links TRBV7-2 to TRBJ2-3; 8 nucleotides match TRBD2. The CDR3 length is 17 residues. Trimming took 2 bases from V and 4 from J; bases not matched to a gene: 11. The germline CDR1 and CDR2 sequences are SGHTA and FQGNSA. The CDR3 coding sequence is TGTGCCAGCAGCTTACGGGAGGGGTCGGGGAAGGCAGATACGCAGTATTTT. Translated, it gives CASSLREGSGKADTQYF.

This chain joins TRBV7-2 and TRBJ2-7; 9 bases map to TRBD1. The CDR3 loop spans 17 amino acids. With 2 bases clipped from V and 2 bases from J, the junction kept 10 bases outside the gene matches. CDR1 and CDR2 from the germline V gene are SGHTA and FQGNSA. The CDR3 protein is CASSLRVPGQGTYEQYF. The CDR3 DNA reads TGTGCCAGCAGCTTAAGGGTACCGGGACAGGGCACCTACGAGCAGTACTTC.

The chain links TRBV12-3 or TRBV12-4 to TRBJ2-5; the D call may be TRBD1 or TRBD2 (6 bases each). The ends were cut back, 8 bases at V and 5 bases at J, with 21 bases in the middle. The CDR3 loop spans 15 amino acids. This chain's CDR3 is CASGFRGGLGETQYF. The CDR3 DNA reads TGTGCCAGCGGGTTCCGTGGGGGGCTAGGGGAGACCCAGTACTTC.

This clonotype was observed at least ten times. This rearrangement joins TRBV12-3 or TRBV12-4 to TRBJ2-3; 9 nucleotides line up with TRBD2. The V gene end was trimmed by 6 bases and the J gene end by 6 bases; junction bases not matched to a gene: 10. This CDR3 is 15 amino acids long. The CDR3 sequence: CASSPNSGGWDTQYF. As DNA, the CDR3 is TGTGCCAGCAGCCCTAATAGCGGGGGCTGGGATACGCAGTATTTT.